This entry describes one TCR beta chain. V lost 5 bases to trimming and J lost 4 bases, with 12 bases between them. The germline CDR1 and CDR2 sequences are SGHRS and YFSETQ. The CDR3 spans 14 residues. These data come from a study of shared clonotypes between healthy human individuals. Clones were sequenced by immunoSEQ multiplex PCR, and TCRdb holds only the in-frame ones, with some missing. The sample has around 2.5 million clones, 80% to 95% seen once. This clonotype originated in a man between 18 and 29 years old in good health. Some clones in this sample may be carry-over from other donors' samples. The chain couples TRBV5-1 to TRBJ2-2; tentative D call: TRBD2 (6 bases). The sequenced sample consisted of naive CD4+ T cells from PBMCs. The subset was: CD45RA+ positively selected. The CDR3 DNA is TGCGCCAGCAGTTGGCAGGGAGGCACCGGGGAGCTGTTTTTT. Amino acids: CASSWQGGTGELFF.